These 25 T cell receptor beta chains share one sample of origin, sequenced in a study of blood T cell repertoires in COVID-19. Sequencing was performed with immunoSEQ multiplex PCR; in TCRdb, only in-frame clones are kept and a portion is missing. Here the sample spans some 210,000 clones, roughly 86% being singletons. The material sequenced was peripheral blood. These receptor sequences come from a woman aged 45-59 years with active or convalescent COVID-19.

The chain has TRBV6-5 and TRBJ2-7; TRBD2 matches at 11 bases. This CDR3 has 13 residues. Trimming cost V 6 bases and J 2 bases; bases outside gene matches: 0. Germline V gene sequence: CDR1 MNHEY, CDR2 SVGAGI. The DNA of the CDR3 is TGTGCCAGCAGACTAGCGGGAGCCTACGAGCAGTACTTC. It yields the protein CASRLAGAYEQYF.

This clone was counted a few times. The gene calls are TRBV23-1 and TRBJ1-1; 8 bases align to TRBD1. TRBV23-1 is noted as an ORF with a role that remains uncertain. The junction had 15 bases not matched to a gene; V was cut back by 6 bases and J by 3 bases. This CDR3 spans 17 amino acids. CDR3 sequence: CASSMDRALLGDTEAFF. The DNA of the CDR3 is TGCGCCAGCAGCATGGACAGGGCGCTTTTAGGAGACACTGAAGCTTTCTTT.

This clone has just a few counts. The V gene is TRBV7-9, the J gene TRBJ2-7, with D perhaps TRBD2 (6 bases). This CDR3 spans 16 amino acids. Germline V gene lookup returns CDR1 SEHNR and CDR2 FQNEAQ (reference sequence). V was clipped by 1 base and J by 2 bases, with 15 bases between them. The CDR3 spells CASSLGRRDGTYEQYF. As DNA, the CDR3 is TGTGCCAGCAGCTTAGGTCGGAGGGACGGGACCTACGAGCAGTACTTC. Based on the CDR3 plus reference TRBV7-9 and TRBJ2-7, the full variable domain is DTGVSQNPRHKITKRGQNVTFRCDPISEHNRLYWYRQTLGQGPEFLTYFQNEAQLEKSRLLSDRFSAERPKGSFSTLEIQRTEQGDSAMYLCASSLGRRDGTYEQYFGPGTRLTVT.

This sequence joins TRBV6-5 and TRBJ1-4, with a tentative D call TRBD1 (5 bases). V lost 11 bases and J lost 7, with 11 bases in between. The CDR3 length is 11 residues. Germline lookup yields CDR1 MNHEY and CDR2 SVGAGI. This CDR3 is CAAEGTEKLFF. The CDR3 coding sequence is TGTGCCGCGGAGGGGACTGAAAAACTGTTTTTT.

The J gene is TRBJ1-6, the V gene TRBV11-1; D call uncertain. Trimming cost V 4 bases and J 13 bases, with 5 bases left between them. Germline CDR1 and CDR2: SGHAT and FQDESV (reference sequence). This CDR3 spans 10 amino acids. In nucleotides, the CDR3 is TGTGCCAGCAGCTACAACCCCCTCCACTTT. Translating it yields CASSYNPLHF. Full variable domain (outside the CDR3, taken from reference TRBV11-1 and TRBJ1-6): EAEVAQSPRYKITEKSQAVAFWCDPISGHATLYWYRQILGQGPELLVQFQDESVVDDSQLPKDRFSAERLKGVDSTLKIQPAELGDSAMYLCASSYNPLHFGNGTRLTVT.

The rearrangement joins TRBV30 to TRBJ1-1; D gene unclear. V dropped 4 bases and J dropped 5 bases, with 8 bases sitting between them. The germline V gene has CDR1 GTSNPN and CDR2 SVGIG (reference sequence). The CDR3 runs to 11 residues. The DNA for the CDR3 is TGTGCCTGGATAAAGCGAACTGAAGCTTTCTTT. Its translation: CAWIKRTEAFF.

This chain joins TRBV2 and TRBJ1-1; D may be TRBD1 (6 bases). V dropped 8 bases and J dropped 3 bases, with 16 bases sitting between them. Germline CDR1 SNHLY, CDR2 FYNNEI. This CDR3 contains 14 residues. The CDR3 region has the DNA TGTGCCAGCTGTAAACAGGGCCTGGACACTGAAGCTTTCTTT. Protein: CASCKQGLDTEAFF.

This chain links TRBV5-1 with TRBJ2-3, with 8 bases aligning to TRBD2. The V segment lost 4 bases and the J segment 0 bases; nucleotides outside the gene matches: 7. The CDR3 is 16 residues long. The V gene's germline CDR1 is SGHRS and CDR2 YFSETQ. The CDR3 DNA reads as TGCGCCAGCAGCCAACCAGCGGGGGCGAGCACAGATACGCAGTATTTT. The encoded protein is CASSQPAGASTDTQYF.

Worth noting for this clone: Compared with germline, one end of the junction differs, possibly owing to a read error. V gene TRBV6-1 combines with J gene TRBJ1-2, with 11 bases fitting TRBD1. Germline CDR1 MNHNS, CDR2 SASEGT. The CDR3 length is 15 residues. The CDR3: CASREGQGAGYGYTF. CDR3 coding DNA: TGTGCCAGCAGGGAAGGACAGGGGGCAGGCTATGGCTACACCTTC.

The chain couples TRBV3-1 (or the pseudogene TRBV3-2) to TRBJ1-2, with D maybe TRBD1 (5 bases). This CDR3 is built from 14 residues. Trimming removed 2 bases from V and 8 bases from J, with 15 bases in between. Germline V gene sequence: CDR1 LGHDT, CDR2 YNNKEL (reference sequence). CDR3 sequence: CASSQRGLYGGYTF. CDR3 in DNA: TGTGCCAGCAGCCAAAGGGGCCTGTACGGGGGCTACACCTTC.

Worth noting for this clone: An end of the junction differs from the germline gene, which may be a read error. The rearrangement uses TRBV3-1 (or the pseudogene TRBV3-2) and TRBJ2-5; weak D call: TRBD1 (6 bases). CDR3 length equals 14 residues. Germline-derived CDR1 and CDR2 are LGHDT and YNNKEL (reference sequence). CDR3 region: CVSSSRDKQETQYF. DNA of the CDR3: TGTGTCAGCAGCTCAAGGGACAAACAAGAGACCCAGTACTTC.

The chain employs TRBV29-1 and TRBJ2-7; TRBD2 agrees at 7 bases. The CDR3 spans 15 residues. Germline-derived CDR1 and CDR2 are SQVTM and ANQGSEA. V gave up 0 bases and J gave up 3 bases; unmatched junction bases: 8. In DNA, the CDR3 is TGCAGCGTTGAAGATGCGGCTAGCGGACGCTACGAGCAGTACTTC. Protein sequence: CSVEDAASGRYEQYF.

The J gene is TRBJ2-2, the V gene TRBV10-3; D is perhaps TRBD1 (6 bases). CDR3 length: 15 amino acids. V dropped 5 bases and J dropped 3 bases, with 13 bases sitting between them. Germline assignment: CDR1 ENHRY and CDR2 SYGVKD. The CDR3 is CAISLKTGYTGELFF. The CDR3, as DNA: TGTGCCATCAGTCTCAAAACAGGGTACACCGGGGAGCTGTTTTTT.

The chain uses TRBV29-1 and TRBJ1-2; D is perhaps TRBD1 (6 bases). The CDR3 runs to 12 residues. Germline CDR1 reads SQVTM; CDR2 reads ANQGSEA. Trimming stripped 7 bases from V and 4 bases from J, with 13 bases between. The CDR3 sequence: CSASQGSYGYTF. CDR3 DNA sequence: TGCAGCGCTTCCCAGGGGAGCTATGGCTACACCTTC.

V usage is TRBV11-2 and J usage is TRBJ1-1; no firm D call. V lost 3 bases, J lost 7 bases, and 3 bases lay in between. The CDR3 has 10 residues. The germline V gene has CDR1 SGHAT and CDR2 FQNNGV. This chain's CDR3 is CASSFSEAFF. The CDR3 DNA reads as TGTGCCAGCAGCTTCAGTGAAGCTTTCTTT.

This chain uses TRBV27 with TRBJ2-7; possibly TRBD2 for D (5 bases). This CDR3 spans 14 amino acids. The germline V gene has CDR1 MNHEY and CDR2 SMNVEV (reference sequence). V gave up 3 bases and J gave up 3 bases, with 12 bases separating them. This chain's CDR3 is CASSFRYGIYEQYF. The DNA for the CDR3 is TGTGCCAGCAGTTTCCGGTACGGGATCTACGAGCAGTACTTC.

Written as DNA, the CDR3 is TGTGCCTGGAACCAACCAGGGGCATCTAACTATGGCTACACCTTC. Amino acids: CAWNQPGASNYGYTF. The chain has TRBV30 and TRBJ1-2; D possibly corresponds to TRBD1 (6 bases). Germline CDR1 reads GTSNPN; CDR2 reads SVGIG (reference sequence). This CDR3 region has 15 residues. Trimming cost V 4 bases and J 0 bases, with 15 bases left between them. Looking up the rest from reference TRBV30 and TRBJ1-2 gives the full variable domain: SQTIHQWPATLVQPVGSPLSLECTVEGTSNPNLYWYRQAAGRGLQLLFYSVGIGQISSEVPQNLSASRPQDRQFILSSKKLLLSDSGFYLCAWNQPGASNYGYTFGSGTRLTVV.

The chain has TRBV9 and TRBJ2-1; the match to TRBD2 covers 12 bases. The CDR3 contains 16 residues. Trimming took 0 bases from V and 2 from J; bases not matched to a gene: 0. The germline gives CDR1 SGDLS, CDR2 YYNGEE. In nucleotides, the CDR3 is TGTGCCAGCAGCGTAGCTAGCGGGGGGGCCTACAATGAGCAGTTCTTC. Amino acids: CASSVASGGAYNEQFF.

CDR3 in amino acids: CSVGRENYEQYF. DNA for the CDR3: TGCAGCGTTGGCCGGGAGAACTACGAGCAGTACTTC. The rearrangement links TRBV29-1 to TRBJ2-7, with D perhaps TRBD2 (6 bases). Trimming took off 4 bases at V and 3 bases at J, with 10 bases between the two ends. Looked up from germline, CDR1 is SQVTM and CDR2 is ANQGSEA. The CDR3 consists of 12 residues.

V is TRBV28 and J is TRBJ1-6, with TRBD1 identical over 8 bases. Germline CDR1 is MDHEN and CDR2 is SYDVKM. The CDR3 loop spans 15 amino acids. V trimming: 3 bases; J trimming: 6 bases; junction bases outside the gene matches: 4. The CDR3 nucleotides are TGTGCCAGCAGTTTTAGGGACAGGCCTAATTCACCCCTCCACTTT. It encodes CASSFRDRPNSPLHF.

This clone has just one count. The rearrangement links TRBV5-6 to TRBJ2-3; TRBD2 matches 11 bases. This CDR3 spans 17 amino acids. Per germline, CDR1 SGHDT and CDR2 YYEEEE. V was pared by 1 base and J by 4 bases, with 8 bases of the junction left unmatched. CDR3 protein: CASSLKLAGDGPDTQYF. CDR3 coding DNA: TGTGCCAGCAGCTTGAAACTAGCGGGAGACGGACCAGATACGCAGTATTTT.

This chain uses TRBV6-5 with TRBJ1-2; TRBD1 is a possible D gene (5 bases). CDR1 is MNHEY, CDR2 SVGAGI, per germline. The CDR3 sequence is 11 residues long. V was shortened by 5 bases and J by 11 bases, with 12 bases between the two germline ends. CDR3 bases: TGTGCCAGCAGTACTGGGGGGTTATACACCTTC. Residues: CASSTGGLYTF.

This CDR3 reads CAIMRGQPTGELFF. CDR3 DNA: TGTGCCATCATGAGAGGACAGCCCACCGGGGAGCTGTTTTTT. The chain couples TRBV10-3 to TRBJ2-2; TRBD1 is a possible D gene (6 bases). CDR3 length equals 14 residues. Germline V lookup: CDR1 ENHRY, CDR2 SYGVKD. Trimming cost V 7 bases and J 4 bases, with 13 bases left between them.

The rearrangement links TRBV6-5 to TRBJ1-2, with 7 bases identical to TRBD1. This CDR3 has 15 amino acids. The trim removed 2 bases at V and 4 bases at J, leaving 7 bases unmatched. CDR1 is MNHEY and CDR2 is SVGAGI in the germline V gene. The DNA of the CDR3 is TGTGCCAGCAGTTACCGCCAAGACAGGGTCTATGGCTACACCTTC. This translates into CASSYRQDRVYGYTF.

The gene calls are TRBV4-2 and TRBJ1-2; maybe TRBD1 (6 bases). V lost 4 bases, J lost 3 bases, and 15 bases lay in between. Germline loops: CDR1 LGHNA, CDR2 YNFKEQ. This CDR3 spans 15 amino acids. CDR3 residues: CASSLPRGADYGYTF. CDR3 in DNA: TGTGCCAGCAGCCTGCCTCGGGGGGCGGACTATGGCTACACCTTC.